Below are 25 T cell receptor beta chains sequenced from a single sample in a study of pediatric ulcerative colitis. This table comes from immunoSEQ multiplex PCR, and its TCRdb copy is limited to in-frame clones, with some not included. This table holds more than 50,000 clones, about three quarters found once. The source material was blood. These receptors originate from a boy younger than 18 with moderate ulcerative colitis.

This rearrangement joins TRBV2 to TRBJ2-1; D is undetermined. Germline V lookup: CDR1 SNHLY, CDR2 FYNNEI. The V end was cut by 4 bases, the J end by 2 bases, with 15 bases between. The length of the CDR3 is 16 residues. The CDR3 bases are TGTGCCAGCAGTGTTATACTCCTCAACGCCTACAATGAGCAGTTCTTC. It yields the protein CASSVILLNAYNEQFF.

The rearrangement joins TRBV4-1 to TRBJ1-1, with D unclear. V lost 1 base to trimming and J lost 7 bases, with 13 bases between them. Germline CDR1 reads MGHRA; CDR2 reads YSYEKL. This CDR3 has 14 amino acids. CDR3 sequence: CASSQASSNIEAFF. The DNA for the CDR3 is TGCGCCAGCAGCCAAGCCTCCAGTAATATTGAAGCTTTCTTT.

This chain connects TRBV4-3 to TRBJ2-1; 16 bases fit TRBD2. V was pared by 4 bases and J by 7 bases, with 4 bases of the junction left unmatched. This CDR3 region has 16 residues. Per the germline V gene, CDR1 is LGHNA and CDR2 is YSLEER. The CDR3 DNA follows: TGCGCCAGCAGCCTGGGACTAGCGGGGGGGACGAATGAGCAGTTCTTC. Translation: CASSLGLAGGTNEQFF.

V gene TRBV13 combines with J gene TRBJ2-7; 7 nucleotides match TRBD2. This CDR3 spans 14 amino acids. The trim removed 6 bases at V and 4 bases at J, leaving 9 bases unmatched. CDR1 and CDR2 (germline): PRHDT, FYEKMQ (reference sequence). Written as DNA, the CDR3 is TGTGCCAGCAGGCTTACGGGGGGACCTTACGAGCAGTACTTC. It translates to CASRLTGGPYEQYF.

The rearrangement uses TRBV27 and TRBJ2-2; tentatively, D is TRBD1 (7 bases). The germline CDR1 and CDR2 sequences are MNHEY and SMNVEV (reference sequence). V shed 8 bases and J shed 5 bases, with 18 bases lying between them. The CDR3 length is 15 residues. The CDR3 sequence: CASQLQGRLTGELFF. CDR3 in DNA: TGTGCCAGCCAGTTACAGGGGAGGTTGACCGGGGAGCTGTTTTTT.

V usage is TRBV6-6 and J usage is TRBJ1-3; 10 bases align to TRBD1. The germline gives CDR1 MNHNY, CDR2 SVGAGI (reference sequence). The J segment lost 4 bases and the V segment lost 7 bases, leaving 10 bases of the junction unmatched. CDR3 length: 16 amino acids. CDR3 amino acids: CASTLGRGQGGNTIYF. The CDR3 DNA reads as TGTGCCAGCACTCTAGGCCGGGGACAGGGGGGAAACACCATATATTTT.

As regards this clone: At one end the junction does not follow the germline gene, possibly because of a read error. The chain combines TRBV25-1 with TRBJ1-2, with 7 bases matching TRBD1. The V gene's germline CDR1 is MGHDK and CDR2 SYGVNS. The CDR3 is 12 residues long. As DNA, the CDR3 is TGTGCCAGCAGGAAAGAAGGGGGCCGTGCATTCTTC. Its translation is CASRKEGGRAFF.

V is TRBV6-4 and J is TRBJ1-2; TRBD1 agrees at 7 bases. From germline, CDR1 is MRHNA and CDR2 SNTAGT. V was clipped by 0 bases and J by 4 bases; unmatched bases: 5. This CDR3 is built from 15 residues. In nucleotides, the CDR3 is TGTGCCAGCAGTGACTCGTCGGCAGGGGGCTATGGCTACACCTTC. Its translation is CASSDSSAGGYGYTF.

The chain joins TRBV7-9 to TRBJ2-7; D gene uncertain. This CDR3 spans 12 amino acids. Trimming took off 4 bases at V and 5 bases at J, with 9 bases between the two ends. The V gene's germline CDR1 is SEHNR and CDR2 FQNEAQ (reference sequence). CDR3 amino acids: CASSSPSHEQYF. The CDR3 region has the DNA TGTGCCAGCAGCTCCCCCAGCCACGAGCAGTACTTC.

CDR3 in amino acids: CASSPDTRTAPLHF. CDR3 coding DNA: TGTGCCAGCAGCCCGGACACCCGGACGGCGCCCCTCCACTTT. The chain employs TRBV5-4 and TRBJ1-6, with a possible D match to TRBD1 (5 bases). Looked up from germline, CDR1 is SGHNT and CDR2 is YYREEE (reference sequence). V lost 4 bases and J lost 13, with 18 bases in between. The CDR3 has 14 residues.

V usage is TRBV7-2 and J usage is TRBJ1-4; TRBD1 agrees at 7 bases. V gave up 0 bases and J gave up 3 bases; unmatched junction bases: 4. CDR1 is SGHTA, CDR2 FQGNSA, per germline. The CDR3 loop spans 16 amino acids. The CDR3 region has the DNA TGTGCCAGCAGCTTAGCGCGGCAGGGGGCTAATGAAAAACTGTTTTTT. This encodes CASSLARQGANEKLFF.

Concerning this clone: Other DNA sequences from this sample encode an identical CDR3 as well. The CDR3 nucleotides read TGCGCCAGCAGCCCCAGCGGGGGGTACAATGAGCAGTTCTTC. It yields the protein CASSPSGGYNEQFF. V and J are TRBV5-1 and TRBJ2-1; 9 nucleotides agree with TRBD2. CDR3 length: 14 residues. Germline V gene sequence: CDR1 SGHRS, CDR2 YFSETQ. With 4 bases clipped from V and 4 bases from J, the junction kept 3 bases outside the gene matches. The full variable domain, in which reference TRBV5-1 and TRBJ2-1 provide the parts outside the CDR3, is KAGVTQTPRYLIKTRGQQVTLSCSPISGHRSVSWYQQTPGQGLQFLFEYFSETQRNKGNFPGRFSGRQFSNSRSEMNVSTLELGDSALYLCASSPSGGYNEQFFGPGTRLTVL.

This chain joins TRBV7-2 and TRBJ1-5; D might be TRBD1 (5 bases). The CDR3 has 15 amino acids. With 4 bases removed from V and 4 bases from J, the gap between germline ends came to 14 bases. Germline CDR1 and CDR2: SGHTA and FQGNSA. This CDR3 reads CASSSISGGNQPQHF. CDR3 sequence (DNA): TGTGCCAGCAGCTCAATATCGGGGGGAAATCAGCCCCAGCATTTT.

This chain joins TRBV7-9 and TRBJ1-1; D remains ambiguous. The ends were cut back, 0 bases at V and 7 bases at J, with 6 bases in the middle. The CDR3 is 12 amino acids. The V gene's germline CDR1 is SEHNR and CDR2 FQNEAQ (reference sequence). CDR3 sequence (DNA): TGTGCCAGCAGCTTAGCCGGCAATGAAGCTTTCTTT. Protein sequence: CASSLAGNEAFF.

The chain is built from TRBV4-1 and TRBJ2-7, with 9 positions matching TRBD2. The CDR3 has 17 amino acids. Germline CDR1 is MGHRA and CDR2 is YSYEKL. The V segment lost 2 bases and the J segment 3 bases; nucleotides outside the gene matches: 11. CDR3 loop: CASSQPRLLAGFYEQYF. The CDR3 DNA sequence: TGCGCCAGCAGCCAACCTAGGCTGCTAGCGGGGTTCTACGAGCAGTACTTC.

The chain combines TRBV7-2 with TRBJ1-1, with 7 bases lining up with TRBD1. CDR1 SGHTA and CDR2 FQGNSA come from the germline V gene. Trimming at V came to 3 bases and at J to 0 bases, leaving 4 bases not matched to a gene. The CDR3 is 15 residues long. DNA for the CDR3: TGTGCCAGCAGCTTTATGGGACAGATGAACACTGAAGCTTTCTTT. This sequence encodes CASSFMGQMNTEAFF.

The chain is built from TRBV11-2 and TRBJ1-1, with 7 bases fitting TRBD1. The CDR3 is 18 amino acids. The junction had 18 bases not matched to a gene; V was cut back by 4 bases and J by 4 bases. CDR1 is SGHAT and CDR2 is FQNNGV in the germline V gene. CDR3 nucleotides: TGTGCCAGCAGCTCCGTGACAGGGAGCGTTTCCCCCCCCACTGAAGCTTTCTTT. It codes for CASSSVTGSVSPPTEAFF.

The chain recombines TRBV7-6 with TRBJ1-6; maybe TRBD1 (5 bases). The V gene's germline CDR1 is SGHVS and CDR2 FNYEAQ. V lost 5 bases and J 0 bases, leaving 17 bases between the germline ends. The CDR3 covers 18 residues. The CDR3 coding sequence is TGTGCCAGCAGCCCGTCCCAGGGAGGAAGCTCCTATAATTCACCCCTCCACTTT. Protein product: CASSPSQGGSSYNSPLHF.

The rearrangement uses TRBV7-2 and TRBJ2-7; D may be TRBD2 (5 bases). CDR3 length: 14 residues. The germline V gene encodes CDR1 SGHTA and CDR2 FQGNSA. The ends were cut back, 1 base at V and 4 bases at J, with 11 bases in the middle. The CDR3 DNA reads TGTGCCAGCAGCTTAGTCGAGGGAACGTACGAGCAGTACTTC. It yields the protein CASSLVEGTYEQYF.

V gene TRBV7-9 combines with J gene TRBJ1-1; D call uncertain. The length of the CDR3 is 11 residues. The V end was cut by 7 bases, the J end by 1 base, with 4 bases between. Germline V lookup: CDR1 SEHNR, CDR2 FQNEAQ (reference sequence). The CDR3 is CASTQNTEAFF. For the CDR3, the DNA is TGTGCCAGCACCCAGAACACTGAAGCTTTCTTT. The full variable domain, its missing parts supplied by reference TRBV7-9 and TRBJ1-1, is DTGVSQNPRHKITKRGQNVTFRCDPISEHNRLYWYRQTLGQGPEFLTYFQNEAQLEKSRLLSDRFSAERPKGSFSTLEIQRTEQGDSAMYLCASTQNTEAFFGQGTRLTVV.

The chain is built from TRBV28 and TRBJ2-1; unclear D gene. V dropped 3 bases and J dropped 0 bases, with 12 bases sitting between them. From germline, CDR1 is MDHEN and CDR2 SYDVKM. The CDR3 is made up of 16 amino acids. CDR3 sequence: CASSFVRSPSYNEQFF. CDR3 in DNA: TGTGCCAGCAGTTTCGTCCGGAGCCCCTCCTACAATGAGCAGTTCTTC.

This chain links TRBV19 with TRBJ1-5; 8 nucleotides align to TRBD1. The germline V gene encodes CDR1 LNHDA and CDR2 SQIVND (reference sequence). The trim removed 6 bases at V and 1 base at J, leaving 8 bases unmatched. The CDR3 has 16 amino acids. The CDR3 region has the DNA TGTGCCAGTAGCCTACACGACAGGGGAAGCAATCAGCCCCAGCATTTT. The encoded protein is CASSLHDRGSNQPQHF.

The chain employs TRBV4-1 and TRBJ1-2, with no clear D. CDR3 length: 16 residues. Germline V gene sequence: CDR1 MGHRA, CDR2 YSYEKL. V lost 0 bases and J 0 bases, leaving 11 bases between the germline ends. The CDR3 sequence is CASSQDRLPPNYGYTF. The CDR3 DNA sequence: TGCGCCAGCAGCCAAGATCGATTGCCCCCTAACTATGGCTACACCTTC.

The rearrangement uses TRBV4-1 and TRBJ2-2, with D hard to call. Germline V CDR1 and CDR2: MGHRA, YSYEKL. Trimming pared 3 bases from V and 4 bases from J, leaving 12 bases between. The CDR3 length is 15 residues. As DNA, the CDR3 is TGCGCCAGCAGCCATTCGCAGGAGAGCACCGGGGAGCTGTTTTTT. Amino acids: CASSHSQESTGELFF.

The gene calls are TRBV4-1 and TRBJ2-1, with 9 bases aligning to TRBD2. V was pared by 4 bases and J by 4 bases, with 11 bases of the junction left unmatched. CDR3 length equals 17 residues. The germline V gene encodes CDR1 MGHRA and CDR2 YSYEKL. This CDR3 is CASSPSDTSGSYNEQFF. The CDR3 DNA reads as TGCGCCAGCAGCCCCAGCGACACTAGCGGGTCTTACAATGAGCAGTTCTTC.